This T cell receptor beta chain appears in the sequencing data of a study of blood T cell repertoires in COVID-19. Sequenced by immunoSEQ multiplex PCR; TCRdb stores in-frame clones only, minus some. The table has about 90,000 clones, 91% seen once. The CDR3 sequence is 17 residues long. In germline, CDR1 is SEHNR, CDR2 FQNEAQ (reference sequence). Trimming cost V 0 bases and J 5 bases; bases outside gene matches: 10. The sample comprised peripheral blood. The chain employs TRBV7-9 and TRBJ2-5; 9 positions agree with TRBD2. The sequence came from a human donor with active COVID-19. The donor label of this sample is uncertain. In DNA form, the CDR3 reads TGTGCCAGCAGCTTAGCGACCAGCGGGGGGCCGGACGAGACCCAGTACTTC. It encodes CASSLATSGGPDETQYF.